The 19 T cell receptor beta chains presented below share a single source sample, sequenced in a study of Graves' ophthalmopathy and Graves' hyperthyroidism. The authors amplified TCR beta CDR3 regions, and they did so from RNA transcripts for repertoire sequencing. A first-round RT-PCR used HTBI primers, followed by a second-round multiplex PCR. TCRdb redid the calling of the multiplex PCR reads with MiXCR, one entry per CDR3 protein. The sample holds a few hundred thousand distinct CDR3 sequences, 35% to 40% seen once. The sample comprised peripheral blood or thyroid tissue (not recorded which). Source of these receptors: an adult man with Graves' hyperthyroidism.

The gene calls are TRBV2 and TRBJ1-1; 8 bases agree with TRBD1. Germline CDR1 and CDR2: SNHLY and FYNNEI. V was pared by 4 bases and J by 3 bases, with 4 bases of the junction left unmatched. This CDR3 has 14 amino acids. DNA for the CDR3: TGTGCCAGCAGTGGGACAGGGAGAGACACTGAAGCTTTCTTT. Translation gives CASSGTGRDTEAFF.

With regard to this clonotype: This may stem from a read error, because a much larger clone lies one nucleotide away. J is TRBJ1-1 and V is TRBV7-9; D not resolved. The CDR3 is 13 amino acids. Germline CDR1 is SEHNR and CDR2 is FQNEAQ (reference sequence). Trimming removed 6 bases from V and 1 base from J, with 9 bases in between. Written as DNA, the CDR3 is TGTGCCAGCAGGCAGATAGAGAACACTGAAGCTTTCTTT. Its translation is CASRQIENTEAFF.

The sample holds a few counts of this clonotype. The rearrangement joins TRBV10-3 to TRBJ1-4; a possible D gene is TRBD1 (6 bases). V gave up 0 bases and J gave up 3 bases, with 8 bases separating them. The V gene's germline CDR1 is ENHRY and CDR2 SYGVKD. The CDR3 has 15 amino acids. CDR3 DNA sequence: TGTGCCATCAGTGAGTCTGGGGGCCCTAATGAAAAACTGTTTTTT. Protein: CAISESGGPNEKLFF.

This clonotype was detected ten times or more. The rearrangement joins TRBV6-6 to TRBJ1-5; TRBD1 matches 10 bases. V trimming: 6 bases; J trimming: 5 bases; junction bases outside the gene matches: 4. Looked up from germline, CDR1 is MNHNY and CDR2 is SVGAGI (reference sequence). The CDR3 has 14 amino acids. CDR3 sequence (DNA): TGTGCCAGCAGGCGACAGGGGGCCGATCAGCCCCAGCATTTT. Amino acid sequence: CASRRQGADQPQHF.

There are many counts of this clonotype. The chain carries TRBV12-3 or TRBV12-4 and TRBJ1-6; D gene ambiguous. Trimming pared 0 bases from V and 9 bases from J, leaving 12 bases between. This CDR3 comprises 15 residues. In DNA form, the CDR3 reads TGTGCCAGCAGTTTAGCGTGGGAAGAGGTTTCACCCCTCCACTTT. Its translation: CASSLAWEEVSPLHF.

This rearrangement joins TRBV20-1 to TRBJ1-3; TRBD1 matches at 8 bases. The CDR3 sequence is 12 residues long. The J segment lost 7 bases and the V segment lost 6 bases, leaving 5 bases of the junction unmatched. The germline CDR1 and CDR2 sequences are DFQATT and SNEGSKA (reference sequence). CDR3 coding DNA: TGCAGTGCAAGGGACAGGTGGAACACCATATATTTT. It translates to CSARDRWNTIYF.

This clonotype occurred many times. This chain uses TRBV29-1 with TRBJ1-2, with D possibly TRBD1 on 5 matching bases. This CDR3 is 14 amino acids long. Trimming removed 3 bases at V and 0 bases at J, with 11 bases between. Germline CDR1 and CDR2: SQVTM and ANQGSEA. In DNA form, the CDR3 reads TGCAGCGTTGATGTGGGGGGAGCTAACTATGGCTACACCTTC. Protein product: CSVDVGGANYGYTF.

The chain couples TRBV7-2 to TRBJ1-1; 9 bases match TRBD1. Germline CDR1 is SGHTA and CDR2 is FQGNSA. V lost 1 base, J lost 0 bases, and 6 bases stayed unmatched. This CDR3 region has 17 residues. This CDR3 is CASSLGRTGALNTEAFF. DNA for the CDR3: TGTGCCAGCAGCTTAGGTCGGACAGGGGCCTTGAACACTGAAGCTTTCTTT.

This clonotype was observed at least ten times. The rearrangement joins TRBV29-1 to TRBJ1-1; the D gene is possibly TRBD1 (5 bases). Germline V lookup: CDR1 SQVTM, CDR2 ANQGSEA. The CDR3 consists of 13 residues. Between the trimmed V and J ends, which lost 6 bases and 1 base, there was a span of 12 bases. The CDR3 protein is CSVTGTENTEAFF. The CDR3 DNA is TGCAGCGTCACCGGGACGGAGAACACTGAAGCTTTCTTT. Looking up the rest from reference TRBV29-1 and TRBJ1-1 gives the full variable domain: SAVISQKPSRDICQRGTSLTIQCQVDSQVTMMFWYRQQPGQSLTLIATANQGSEATYESGFVIDKFPISRPNLTFSTLTVSNMSPEDSSIYLCSVTGTENTEAFFGQGTRLTVV.

The chain employs TRBV7-9 and TRBJ1-2; TRBD1 matches 7 bases. The junction had 7 bases not matched to a gene; V was cut back by 0 bases and J by 6 bases. The CDR3 sequence is 15 residues long. From germline, CDR1 is SEHNR and CDR2 FQNEAQ (reference sequence). The CDR3: CASSLARRGVDGYTF. The CDR3 bases are TGTGCCAGCAGCTTAGCGCGCAGGGGGGTTGATGGCTACACCTTC.

The J gene is TRBJ2-7, the V gene TRBV20-1; D could derive from TRBD1 or TRBD2 (5 bases each). With 7 bases removed from V and 2 bases from J, the gap between germline ends came to 12 bases. CDR1 is DFQATT, CDR2 SNEGSKA, per germline (reference sequence). This CDR3 has 12 amino acids. The CDR3 loop reads CSVPGRTYEQYF. Written as DNA, the CDR3 is TGCAGTGTCCCGGGGCGTACCTACGAGCAGTACTTC.

The chain employs TRBV2 and TRBJ2-1; D ambiguous. Germline-derived CDR1 and CDR2 are SNHLY and FYNNEI. This CDR3 is built from 15 residues. V shed 2 bases and J shed 6 bases, with 14 bases lying between them. As DNA, the CDR3 is TGTGCCAGCAGTGAAATCCAGGCTTTTGGCAATGAGCAGTTCTTC. This codes for CASSEIQAFGNEQFF.

Comment on this clonotype: A single base separates this from a much larger clone, so it may be a read error. This chain joins TRBV19 and TRBJ1-1; TRBD1 is a possible D gene (5 bases). This CDR3 is built from 18 residues. CDR1 is LNHDA, CDR2 SQIVND, per germline (reference sequence). This chain's CDR3 is CASSPRLGTRLLNTEALF. Here the CDR3 DNA reads TGTGCCAGTAGTCCGCGCTTGGGGACCCGACTTTTGAACACTGAAGCTCTCTTT. The full variable domain, its missing parts supplied by reference TRBV19 and TRBJ1-1, is DGGITQSPKYLFRKEGQNVTLSCEQNLNHDAMYWYRQDPGQGLRLIYYSQIVNDFQKGDIAEGYSVSREKKESFPLTVTSAQKNPTAFYLCASSPRLGTRLLNTEALFGQGTRLTVV.

This clonotype was seen repeatedly, ten times or more. This sequence joins TRBV7-8 and TRBJ1-5, with 9 bases identical to TRBD1. Trimming at V came to 0 bases and at J to 6 bases, leaving 3 bases not matched to a gene. This CDR3 region has 15 residues. In germline, CDR1 is SGHVS, CDR2 FQNEAQ. For the CDR3, the DNA is TGTGCCAGCAGCTTAGCGACAGGGGGGGCTCAGCCCCAGCATTTT. As protein: CASSLATGGAQPQHF.

Points on this clonotype: A single base separates this from a much larger clone, so it may be a read error. J is TRBJ2-5 and V is TRBV12-3 or TRBV12-4, with D possibly being TRBD1 (5 bases). The CDR3 totals 12 residues. V lost 3 bases, J lost 7 bases, and 9 bases lay in between. This CDR3 reads CASSFETGTQYF. The CDR3 region has the DNA TGTGCCAGCAGTTTTGAAACAGGGACCCAGTACTTC.

About this clonotype itself: A much larger clone differs by one base, so this may be a read error. The rearrangement links TRBV25-1 to TRBJ2-7; TRBD2 matches 9 bases. V trimming: 6 bases; J trimming: 4 bases; junction bases outside the gene matches: 7. This CDR3 has 14 amino acids. Germline loops: CDR1 MGHDK, CDR2 SYGVNS. This CDR3 is CASRTGGRDYEQYF. In DNA, the CDR3 is TGTGCCAGCAGGACTGGCGGGAGGGATTACGAGCAGTACTTC.

This clonotype has only a few counts. J is TRBJ2-2 and V is TRBV28; D gene unclear. The CDR3 is 15 amino acids. Germline assignment: CDR1 MDHEN and CDR2 SYDVKM. Trimming took off 2 bases at V and 5 bases at J, with 12 bases between the two ends. The CDR3 spells CASSLSPLLTGELFF. In DNA form, the CDR3 reads TGTGCCAGCAGTTTAAGCCCGCTTCTAACCGGGGAGCTGTTTTTT.

This clonotype was observed a handful of times. This chain connects TRBV20-1 to TRBJ1-2, with D uncertain. The V end was cut by 1 base, the J end by 8 bases, with 14 bases between. Germline V gives CDR1 DFQATT, CDR2 SNEGSKA (reference sequence). The CDR3 has 13 residues. CDR3 amino acids: CSARVGWESGYTF. The CDR3 DNA sequence: TGCAGTGCTAGAGTAGGGTGGGAATCGGGCTACACCTTC.

Comment on this clonotype: This may come from a read error, since a much larger clone is one base off. The genes are TRBV25-1 and TRBJ2-5, with 10 bases fitting TRBD1. The length of the CDR3 is 17 residues. CDR1 and CDR2 (germline): MGHDK, SYGVNS. V lost 0 bases to trimming and J lost 3 bases; unmatched junction nucleotides: 7. The CDR3 bases are TGTGCCAGCAGTGAATATCCCGTGGACAGGGGGAAAGAGACCCAGTACTTC. Translating it yields CASSEYPVDRGKETQYF.